This TCR delta chain was captured in a study of human gamma delta and Vdelta1 T cells. TCRdb re-called the PCR reads with CATT. The data contain about 6,500 delta-chain clones, 40% of them singletons. The CDR3 runs to 24 residues. Germline CDR1 is TSWWSYY and CDR2 is QGS. Trimming stripped 0 bases from V and 7 bases from J, with 42 bases between. Regarding this clone: Its target is not known.

Sample: Vdelta1 gamma-delta T cells from blood grown in culture (DOT cells). This chain joins TRDV1 and TRDJ1; a weak D match, TRDD3 (6 bases). The sequence was obtained from a human donor in good health. The CDR3 coding sequence is TGTGCTCTTGGGGAACTTAGTTTGCCTACGAGGGGCTGGGGCGTCTATACCCCCCCGGGTAAACTCATCTTT. It is translated as CALGELSLPTRGWGVYTPPGKLIF.